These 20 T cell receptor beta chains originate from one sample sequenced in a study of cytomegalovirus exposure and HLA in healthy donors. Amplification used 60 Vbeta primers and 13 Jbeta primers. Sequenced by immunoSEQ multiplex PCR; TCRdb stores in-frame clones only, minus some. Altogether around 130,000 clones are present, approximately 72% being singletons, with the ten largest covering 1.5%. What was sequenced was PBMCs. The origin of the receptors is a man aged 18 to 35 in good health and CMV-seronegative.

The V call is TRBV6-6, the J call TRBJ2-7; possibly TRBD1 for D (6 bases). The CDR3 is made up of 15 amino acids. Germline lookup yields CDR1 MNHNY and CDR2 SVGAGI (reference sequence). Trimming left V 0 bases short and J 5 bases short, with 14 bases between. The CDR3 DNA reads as TGTGCCAGCAGTTACTCCCGGACAGCAGGGAACGAGCAGTACTTC. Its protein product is CASSYSRTAGNEQYF.

The DNA of the CDR3 is TGCAGCGTATCAGGGTACACAGATACGCAGTATTTT. Amino acids: CSVSGYTDTQYF. The V call is TRBV29-1, the J call TRBJ2-3; possible D gene TRBD1, 5 bases. This CDR3 spans 12 amino acids. Germline-derived CDR1 and CDR2 are SQVTM and ANQGSEA. Trimming left V 6 bases short and J 2 bases short, with 9 bases between.

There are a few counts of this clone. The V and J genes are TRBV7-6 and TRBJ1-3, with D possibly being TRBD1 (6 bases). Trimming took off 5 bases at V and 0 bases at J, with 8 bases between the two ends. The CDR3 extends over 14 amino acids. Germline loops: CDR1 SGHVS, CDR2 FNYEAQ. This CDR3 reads CASSRTASGNTIYF. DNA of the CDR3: TGTGCCAGCAGCCGGACAGCCTCTGGAAACACCATATATTTT.

CDR3 residues: CATLVGNTIYF. CDR3 DNA: TGTGCCACCCTTGTAGGAAACACCATATATTTT. The chain couples TRBV6-5 to TRBJ1-3; D uncertain. Trimming pared 10 bases from V and 4 bases from J, leaving 8 bases between. This CDR3 comprises 11 residues. CDR1 and CDR2 (germline): MNHEY, SVGAGI.

CDR3: CASSDGRTGPQHF. In DNA form, the CDR3 reads TGTGCCAGCAGTGACGGGAGAACGGGGCCCCAGCATTTT. This chain uses TRBV6-1 with TRBJ1-5, with no clear D. The V end lost 3 bases, the J end lost 9 bases, and 12 bases lay between the germline ends. From germline, CDR1 is MNHNS and CDR2 SASEGT. The CDR3 has 13 residues.

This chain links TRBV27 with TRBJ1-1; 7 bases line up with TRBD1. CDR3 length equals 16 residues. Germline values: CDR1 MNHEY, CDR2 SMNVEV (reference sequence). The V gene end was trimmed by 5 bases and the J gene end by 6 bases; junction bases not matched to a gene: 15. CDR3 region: CASSLLTTGYVAEAFF. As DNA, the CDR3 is TGTGCCAGCAGTCTACTAACGACAGGGTATGTAGCTGAAGCTTTCTTT.

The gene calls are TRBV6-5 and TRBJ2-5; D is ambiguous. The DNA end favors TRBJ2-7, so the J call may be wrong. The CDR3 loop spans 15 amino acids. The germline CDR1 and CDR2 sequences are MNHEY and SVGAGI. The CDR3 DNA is TGTGCCAGCAGACCCGACTTGGGTTCCTCCTACGAGCAGTACTTC. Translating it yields CASRPDLGSSYEQYF.

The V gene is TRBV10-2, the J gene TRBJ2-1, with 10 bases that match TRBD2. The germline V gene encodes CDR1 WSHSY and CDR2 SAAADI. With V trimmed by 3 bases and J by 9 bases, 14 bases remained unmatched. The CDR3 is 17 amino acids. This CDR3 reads CASSDFTASGSYGEQFF. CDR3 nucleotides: TGCGCCAGCAGTGATTTTACGGCTAGCGGGAGTTATGGTGAGCAGTTCTTC.

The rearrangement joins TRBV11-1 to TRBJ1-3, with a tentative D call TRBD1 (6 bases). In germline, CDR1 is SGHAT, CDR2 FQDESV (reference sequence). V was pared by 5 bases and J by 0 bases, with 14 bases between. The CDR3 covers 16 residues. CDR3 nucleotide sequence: TGTGCCAGCAGCCCGGGACATCAGAACTCTGGAAACACCATATATTTT. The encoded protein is CASSPGHQNSGNTIYF. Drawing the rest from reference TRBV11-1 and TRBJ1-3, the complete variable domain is EAEVAQSPRYKITEKSQAVAFWCDPISGHATLYWYRQILGQGPELLVQFQDESVVDDSQLPKDRFSAERLKGVDSTLKIQPAELGDSAMYLCASSPGHQNSGNTIYFGEGSWLTVV.

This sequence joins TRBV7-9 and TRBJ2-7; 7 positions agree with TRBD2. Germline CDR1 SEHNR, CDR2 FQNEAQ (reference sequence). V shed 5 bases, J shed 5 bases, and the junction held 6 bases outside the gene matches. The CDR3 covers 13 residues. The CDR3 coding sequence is TGTGCCAGCAGCCCAGAGGGACTAAACGAGCAGTACTTC. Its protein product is CASSPEGLNEQYF. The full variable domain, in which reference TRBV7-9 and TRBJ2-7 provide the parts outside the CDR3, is DTGVSQNPRHKITKRGQNVTFRCDPISEHNRLYWYRQTLGQGPEFLTYFQNEAQLEKSRLLSDRFSAERPKGSFSTLEIQRTEQGDSAMYLCASSPEGLNEQYFGPGTRLTVT.

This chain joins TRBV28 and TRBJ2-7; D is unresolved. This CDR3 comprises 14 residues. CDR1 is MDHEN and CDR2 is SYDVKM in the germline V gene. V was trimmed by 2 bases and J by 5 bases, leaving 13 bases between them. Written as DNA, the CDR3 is TGTGCCAGCAGTTTAACGGCAGGATACCACGAGCAGTACTTC. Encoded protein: CASSLTAGYHEQYF.

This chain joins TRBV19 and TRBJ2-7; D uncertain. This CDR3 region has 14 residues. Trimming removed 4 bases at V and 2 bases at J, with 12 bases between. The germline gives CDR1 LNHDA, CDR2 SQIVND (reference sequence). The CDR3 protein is CASSTSTQPYEQYF. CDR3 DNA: TGTGCCAGTAGTACATCCACACAGCCCTACGAGCAGTACTTC.

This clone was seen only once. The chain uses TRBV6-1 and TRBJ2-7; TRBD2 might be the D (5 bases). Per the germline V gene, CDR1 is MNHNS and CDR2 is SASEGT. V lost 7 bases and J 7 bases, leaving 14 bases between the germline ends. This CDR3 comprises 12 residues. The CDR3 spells CASTQDRREQYF. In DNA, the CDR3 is TGTGCCAGCACCCAGGACCGGAGGGAGCAGTACTTC.

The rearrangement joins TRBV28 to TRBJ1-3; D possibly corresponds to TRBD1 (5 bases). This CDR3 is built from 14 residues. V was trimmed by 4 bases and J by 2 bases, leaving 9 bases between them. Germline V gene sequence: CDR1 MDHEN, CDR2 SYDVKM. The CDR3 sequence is CASSSAGAGNTIYF. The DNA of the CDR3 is TGTGCCAGCAGTTCGGCGGGGGCTGGAAACACCATATATTTT.

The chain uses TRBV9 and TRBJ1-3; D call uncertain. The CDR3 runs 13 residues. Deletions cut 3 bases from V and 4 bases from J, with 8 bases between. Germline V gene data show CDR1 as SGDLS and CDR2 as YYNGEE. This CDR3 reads CASSASIGNTIYF. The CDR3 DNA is TGTGCCAGCAGCGCCAGTATCGGAAACACCATATATTTT.

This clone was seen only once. Here the CDR3 reads CASRERWGGNQPQHF. For the CDR3, the DNA is TGTGCCAGCAGAGAACGGTGGGGAGGGAATCAGCCCCAGCATTTT. The chain combines TRBV2 with TRBJ1-5; D unclear. There are 15 residues in the CDR3. Trimming stripped 6 bases from V and 4 bases from J, with 16 bases between. Germline V gene data show CDR1 as SNHLY and CDR2 as FYNNEI.

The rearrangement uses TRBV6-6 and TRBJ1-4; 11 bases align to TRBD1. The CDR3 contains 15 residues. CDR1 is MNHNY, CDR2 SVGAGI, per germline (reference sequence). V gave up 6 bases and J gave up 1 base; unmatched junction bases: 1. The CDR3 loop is CASRDRGQTNEKLFF. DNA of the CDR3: TGTGCCAGCAGGGACAGGGGGCAAACTAATGAAAAACTGTTTTTT.

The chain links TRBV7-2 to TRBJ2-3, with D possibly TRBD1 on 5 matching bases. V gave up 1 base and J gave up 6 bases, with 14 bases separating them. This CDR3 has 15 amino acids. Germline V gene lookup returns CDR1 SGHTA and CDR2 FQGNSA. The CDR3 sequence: CASSLGSVGRDTQYF. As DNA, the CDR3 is TGTGCCAGCAGCTTAGGGTCCGTGGGGCGGGATACGCAGTATTTT.

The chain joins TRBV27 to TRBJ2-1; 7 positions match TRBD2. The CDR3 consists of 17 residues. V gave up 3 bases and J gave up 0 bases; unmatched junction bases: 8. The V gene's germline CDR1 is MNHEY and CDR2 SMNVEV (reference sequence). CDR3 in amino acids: CASSFFGWGGSYNEQFF. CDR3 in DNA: TGTGCCAGCAGTTTCTTCGGGTGGGGGGGCTCCTACAATGAGCAGTTCTTC.

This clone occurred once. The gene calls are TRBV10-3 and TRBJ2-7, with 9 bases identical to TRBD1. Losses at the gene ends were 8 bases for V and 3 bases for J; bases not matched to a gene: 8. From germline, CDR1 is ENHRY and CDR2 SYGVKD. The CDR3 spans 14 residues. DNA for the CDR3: TGTGCCATCGTACCGGGACAGGGAGACTACGAGCAGTACTTC. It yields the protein CAIVPGQGDYEQYF.